The 29 T cell receptor beta chains listed next were all sequenced from one sample in a study of T cells in Graves' hyperthyroidism and ophthalmopathy. Researchers amplified the TCR beta CDR3 regions from RNA transcripts. Using the HTBI primer set, a first-round RT-PCR was run on the TCR CDR3. TCRdb re-derived calls from the multiplex PCR reads in MiXCR, one entry per CDR3 protein. The data contain 550,000 to 700,000 distinct CDR3 sequences, about 15% of them singletons. The sequenced material came from blood. All receptors derive from a middle-aged woman with Graves' ophthalmopathy.

This clonotype was recorded many times. The rearrangement joins TRBV15 to TRBJ1-5, with D perhaps matching TRBD1 (6 bases). Germline values: CDR1 LNHNV, CDR2 YYDKDF (reference sequence). CDR3 length: 15 amino acids. The V gene lost 0 bases and the J gene lost 2 bases, with 8 bases spanning the gap. For the CDR3, the DNA is TGTGCCACCAGCAGAGATCCAGGGGGCAATCAGCCCCAGCATTTT. This codes for CATSRDPGGNQPQHF.

This clonotype was recorded at least ten times. V gene TRBV24-1 combines with J gene TRBJ1-2; 8 bases align to TRBD1. The CDR3 runs 14 residues. V gave up 3 bases and J gave up 3 bases; unmatched junction bases: 2. CDR1 KGHDR and CDR2 SFDVKD come from the germline V gene. CDR3 amino acids: CATSDGQGYYGYTF. As DNA, the CDR3 is TGTGCCACCAGTGATGGACAGGGCTACTATGGCTACACCTTC.

The gene calls are TRBV27 and TRBJ1-6; D gene ambiguous. CDR1 is MNHEY, CDR2 SMNVEV, per germline (reference sequence). The CDR3 covers 14 residues. V lost 3 bases and J lost 0, with 3 bases in between. In nucleotides, the CDR3 is TGTGCCAGCAGTTTGTTCTCCTATAATTCACCCCTCCACTTT. Amino acids: CASSLFSYNSPLHF.

The rearrangement links TRBV12-3 or TRBV12-4 to TRBJ1-2; D may be TRBD1 (6 bases). With 4 bases removed from V and 1 base from J, the gap between germline ends came to 10 bases. This CDR3 has 14 residues. CDR3 sequence reads: CASSWGTRNYGYTF. In nucleotides, the CDR3 is TGTGCCAGCAGTTGGGGGACACGTAACTATGGCTACACCTTC.

This clonotype was picked up many times. J is TRBJ1-2 and V is TRBV6-1, with TRBD1 matching 9 bases. V shed 7 bases, J shed 4 bases, and the junction held 1 base outside the gene matches. Looked up from germline, CDR1 is MNHNS and CDR2 is SASEGT. CDR3 length: 12 residues. The CDR3 loop reads CASTTGGYGYTF. The DNA of the CDR3 is TGTGCCAGCACGACAGGGGGCTATGGCTACACCTTC.

This clonotype occurred many times. This chain uses TRBV6-5 with TRBJ1-1; 12 positions agree with TRBD1. V was pared by 8 bases and J by 4 bases, with 8 bases of the junction left unmatched. CDR3 length: 15 amino acids. CDR1 MNHEY and CDR2 SVGAGI come from the germline V gene. The CDR3, as DNA: TGTGCCAGCGGAATGGGACAGGGGGCCATCACTGAAGCTTTCTTT. It yields the protein CASGMGQGAITEAFF.

This clonotype was picked up many times. The genes are TRBV24-1 and TRBJ2-7; TRBD1 aligns across 11 bases. Trimming cost V 3 bases and J 4 bases; bases outside gene matches: 4. This CDR3 region has 15 residues. Germline loops: CDR1 KGHDR, CDR2 SFDVKD. The CDR3 region is CATSDGDRGVYEQYF. CDR3 nucleotide sequence: TGTGCCACCAGTGATGGGGACAGGGGGGTTTACGAGCAGTACTTC.

In its sample, this clonotype was seen many times. The chain couples TRBV15 to TRBJ2-5; D not resolved. From germline, CDR1 is LNHNV and CDR2 YYDKDF (reference sequence). The CDR3 has 14 residues. V gave up 4 bases and J gave up 2 bases, with 11 bases separating them. CDR3 sequence (DNA): TGTGCCACCAGCATTGGACCGAGGCAAGAGACCCAGTACTTC. Translated: CATSIGPRQETQYF.

V and J are TRBV20-1 and TRBJ2-7; 9 bases agree with TRBD2. V lost 0 bases and J lost 3; bases outside the gene matches: 3. CDR1 and CDR2 from the germline V gene are DFQATT and SNEGSKA (reference sequence). CDR3 length: 14 amino acids. The CDR3 here is CSARDLAGFYEQYF. For the CDR3, the DNA is TGCAGTGCTAGAGATCTAGCGGGATTCTACGAGCAGTACTTC.

This clonotype was seen ten or more times. CDR3 protein: CSAIQMLAGQETQYF. CDR3 DNA sequence: TGCAGTGCAATCCAAATGCTAGCGGGACAAGAGACCCAGTACTTC. V gene TRBV20-1 combines with J gene TRBJ2-5; 9 nucleotides match TRBD2. Germline V gene lookup returns CDR1 DFQATT and CDR2 SNEGSKA (reference sequence). Trimming removed 6 bases from V and 2 bases from J; junction bases left unmatched: 10. The CDR3 sequence is 15 residues long.

As regards this clonotype: Germline is not matched at one junction end, which may reflect a read error. V and J are TRBV15 and TRBJ2-3, with D possibly TRBD1 on 5 matching bases. The germline gives CDR1 LNHNV, CDR2 YYDKDF (reference sequence). The length of the CDR3 is 14 residues. The CDR3 region is CATSDLAATGTQYF. In DNA form, the CDR3 reads TGTGCCACCAGCGACCTGGCGGCCACAGGTACGCAGTATTTT.

This clonotype came up many times. The CDR3 sequence is CASSLRSGRSYEQYF. The CDR3 nucleotides are TGTGCCAGCAGTCTTCGTAGCGGGAGGAGCTACGAGCAGTACTTC. The chain couples TRBV28 to TRBJ2-7; TRBD2 matches at 10 bases. Germline CDR1 and CDR2: MDHEN and SYDVKM. CDR3 length: 15 amino acids. J lost 3 bases, V lost 5 bases, and 7 bases had no gene match.

This clonotype was seen repeatedly, ten times or more. J is TRBJ2-7 and V is TRBV20-1; D is undetermined. This CDR3 spans 15 amino acids. Trimming pared 3 bases from V and 5 bases from J, leaving 20 bases between. Looked up from germline, CDR1 is DFQATT and CDR2 is SNEGSKA (reference sequence). CDR3 sequence (DNA): TGCAGTGCTAGGAACCCGACCCTCCCAAGGGACGAGCAGTACTTC. This encodes CSARNPTLPRDEQYF.

This clonotype was observed a few times. The genes are TRBV20-1 and TRBJ2-7; D is tentatively TRBD1 or TRBD2 (7 bases each). Trimming stripped 2 bases from V and 2 bases from J, with 16 bases between. The CDR3 covers 15 residues. Germline V gene sequence: CDR1 DFQATT, CDR2 SNEGSKA (reference sequence). In DNA, the CDR3 is TGCAGTGCTAGACCGAGCTCAGGGGGGGCCTACGAGCAGTACTTC. This translates into CSARPSSGGAYEQYF.

This clonotype was recorded at least ten times. J is TRBJ2-2 and V is TRBV6-1; D is unresolved. The V gene lost 4 bases and the J gene lost 0 bases, with 12 bases spanning the gap. Germline assignment: CDR1 MNHNS and CDR2 SASEGT. The CDR3 length is 16 residues. CDR3 in DNA: TGTGCCAGCAGTGGTGGCCCGCACGCGAACACCGGGGAGCTGTTTTTT. Its translation is CASSGGPHANTGELFF.

This clonotype occurred many times. The chain carries TRBV29-1 and TRBJ1-1, with D possibly TRBD1 on 5 matching bases. Germline V gives CDR1 SQVTM, CDR2 ANQGSEA. This CDR3 region has 12 residues. The V end was cut by 0 bases, the J end by 6 bases, with 8 bases between. The chain's CDR3 is CSVEDLGAEAFF. CDR3 sequence (DNA): TGCAGCGTTGAAGATCTGGGGGCTGAAGCTTTCTTT.

This clonotype was seen ten or more times. The chain links TRBV11-3 to TRBJ2-5, with 12 nucleotides matching TRBD2. This CDR3 contains 16 residues. J gave up 2 bases and V 4 bases, and 5 bases lay outside the gene matches. CDR1 and CDR2 from the germline V gene are SGHNT and YENEEA. The CDR3 region is CASSSGLAGRQETQYF. The CDR3 DNA reads TGTGCCAGCAGCTCCGGACTAGCGGGGAGACAAGAGACCCAGTACTTC. The full variable domain, completed using reference TRBV11-3 and TRBJ2-5, is EAGVVQSPRYKIIEKKQPVAFWCNPISGHNTLYWYLQNLGQGPELLIRYENEEAVDDSQLPKDRFSAERLKGVDSTLKIQPAELGDSAVYLCASSSGLAGRQETQYFGPGTRLLVL.

This clonotype was recorded at least ten times. The genes are TRBV7-8 and TRBJ1-1; TRBD1 matches 10 bases. CDR1 is SGHVS, CDR2 FQNEAQ, per germline. V shed 6 bases, J shed 1 base, and the junction held 11 bases outside the gene matches. CDR3 length: 17 residues. CDR3 bases: TGTGCCAGCAGGTCCGGAGGGGACAGGGGAAGGAACACTGAAGCTTTCTTT. Translating gives CASRSGGDRGRNTEAFF. Full variable domain (rest looked up from reference TRBV7-8 and TRBJ1-1): GAGVSQSPRYKVAKRGQDVALRCDPISGHVSLFWYQQALGQGPEFLTYFQNEAQLDKSGLPSDRFFAERPEGSVSTLKIQRTQQEDSAVYLCASRSGGDRGRNTEAFFGQGTRLTVV.

This clonotype was detected ten times or more. The chain recombines TRBV6-1 with TRBJ2-7; 7 bases agree with TRBD1. There are 14 residues in the CDR3. With V trimmed by 5 bases and J by 3 bases, 7 bases remained unmatched. CDR1 and CDR2 (germline): MNHNS, SASEGT. The CDR3 nucleotides read TGTGCCAGCAGTAGGGGGCCCGGGCTCTACGAGCAGTACTTC. It translates to CASSRGPGLYEQYF.

V and J are TRBV12-3 or TRBV12-4 and TRBJ1-6; 8 nucleotides match TRBD1. J gave up 10 bases and V 3 bases, and 2 bases lay outside the gene matches. The CDR3 sequence is 13 residues long. The CDR3: CASSLTGVSPLHF. CDR3 DNA sequence: TGTGCCAGCAGTTTGACAGGGGTCTCACCCCTCCACTTT.

This clonotype was found a few times. The chain recombines TRBV5-1 with TRBJ2-1; D is possibly TRBD2 (7 bases). CDR1 and CDR2 (germline): SGHRS, YFSETQ. V gave up 5 bases and J gave up 7 bases, with 13 bases separating them. This CDR3 has 13 residues. For the CDR3, the DNA is TGCGCCAGCAGGCGGGGGCAGTATAATGAGCAGTTCTTC. It specifies CASRRGQYNEQFF.

This chain links TRBV18 with TRBJ2-7; the match to TRBD1 covers 7 bases. Germline CDR1 reads KGHSH; CDR2 reads LQKENI. There are 16 residues in the CDR3. V shed 3 bases, J shed 4 bases, and the junction held 12 bases outside the gene matches. The CDR3 nucleotides read TGTGCCAGCTCACCCAAGTTCGGGACAGAGACTTACGAGCAGTACTTC. Protein sequence: CASSPKFGTETYEQYF.

In its sample, this clonotype was seen many times. The CDR3: CASKKGLAFTYEQYF. CDR3 sequence (DNA): TGTGCCAGCAAAAAGGGACTAGCGTTTACCTACGAGCAGTACTTC. The V gene is TRBV6-5, the J gene TRBJ2-7; the match to TRBD2 covers 10 bases. The CDR3 loop spans 15 amino acids. V shed 7 bases, J shed 2 bases, and the junction held 8 bases outside the gene matches. Germline V gene data show CDR1 as MNHEY and CDR2 as SVGAGI.

This clonotype appeared many times. This chain joins TRBV7-2 and TRBJ2-5, with D uncertain. The germline V gene encodes CDR1 SGHTA and CDR2 FQGNSA. The CDR3 contains 15 residues. Trimming pared 5 bases from V and 5 bases from J, leaving 18 bases between. The CDR3 nucleotides read TGTGCCAGCAGCACCTCCTCCGGAAGCTGGGAGACCCAGTACTTC. Translation: CASSTSSGSWETQYF. Full variable domain (outside the CDR3, taken from reference TRBV7-2 and TRBJ2-5): GAGVSQSPSNKVTEKGKDVELRCDPISGHTALYWYRQSLGQGLEFLIYFQGNSAPDKSGLPSDRFSAERTGGSVSTLTIQRTQQEDSAVYLCASSTSSGSWETQYFGPGTRLLVL.

This clonotype was seen repeatedly, ten times or more. The rearrangement joins TRBV9 to TRBJ2-2; D unclear. The germline CDR1 and CDR2 sequences are SGDLS and YYNGEE. Trimming removed 0 bases at V and 1 base at J, with 4 bases between. This CDR3 comprises 14 residues. The DNA of the CDR3 is TGTGCCAGCAGCGTAGACCTGAACACCGGGGAGCTGTTTTTT. Its translation is CASSVDLNTGELFF.

This clonotype was seen at least ten times. This chain connects TRBV15 to TRBJ1-1; D ambiguous. This CDR3 comprises 15 residues. CDR1 LNHNV and CDR2 YYDKDF come from the germline V gene (reference sequence). Trimming took off 2 bases at V and 1 base at J, with 11 bases between the two ends. The chain's CDR3 is CATSRSRGGNTEAFF. In DNA, the CDR3 is TGTGCCACCAGCAGATCGCGGGGAGGGAACACTGAAGCTTTCTTT.

Worth noting for this clonotype: This could be a read error, since a much larger clone is one nucleotide away. The chain joins TRBV6-2 or TRBV6-3 to TRBJ1-2; D is possibly TRBD1 (5 bases). CDR3 length: 11 residues. Germline V gives CDR1 MNHEY, CDR2 SVGEGT. The CDR3 region is CASSWGYGHTF. In DNA form, the CDR3 reads TGTGCCAGCAGTTGGGGCTATGGCCACACCTTC.

This clonotype was recorded a few times. The rearrangement joins TRBV6-5 to TRBJ2-5; 9 positions match TRBD2. J gave up 5 bases and V 5 bases, and 6 bases lay outside the gene matches. From germline, CDR1 is MNHEY and CDR2 SVGAGI. This CDR3 has 14 amino acids. In nucleotides, the CDR3 is TGTGCCAGCAGTAGCGGGGCGGGGGGGGAGACCCAGTACTTC. Translation gives CASSSGAGGETQYF.

This clonotype was detected many times. This sequence joins TRBV20-1 and TRBJ2-7, with D maybe TRBD2 (6 bases). Trimming removed 6 bases at V and 3 bases at J, with 15 bases between. The germline V gene encodes CDR1 DFQATT and CDR2 SNEGSKA (reference sequence). CDR3 length: 13 residues. In DNA, the CDR3 is TGCAGTGCCCTGGGGGGTGCCGGCTACGAGCAGTACTTC. The encoded protein is CSALGGAGYEQYF.